This T cell receptor beta chain was sequenced during a study of CD8 T cells in Susac syndrome. This CDR3 is 15 amino acids long. CDR1 and CDR2 (germline): MNHNS, SASEGT. V trimming: 2 bases; J trimming: 4 bases; junction bases outside the gene matches: 3. From blood CD8+ and CD4+ T cells, the TCR beta chain was sequenced. Relapsing-remitting disease, either stable or active, was present in the multiple sclerosis controls, who were treatment-naive patients. The CD8+ and CD4+ T cells were negatively isolated, with the TEMRA cells enriched by FACS. RNA amounts of about 0.5 to 1 ug underwent reverse transcription with random hexamers. The TCR beta CDR3 was amplified by immunoSEQ multiplex PCR across 54 Vbeta, 13 Jbeta. One entry per CDR3 protein results from TCRdb running MiXCR on the immunoSEQ multiplex PCR reads. The data hold 250,000 or so distinct CDR3 sequences, with around 93% observed a single time.

J is TRBJ1-1 and V is TRBV6-1; 11 bases agree with TRBD1. This clonotype was obtained from a human donor with multiple sclerosis. Material: CD4+ T cells from PBMCs. The CDR3 sequence is CASSERGTGGTEAFF. In nucleotides, the CDR3 is TGTGCCAGCAGTGAAAGGGGGACAGGGGGCACTGAAGCTTTCTTT.